This paragraph reports one T cell receptor (beta chain). The antigen is unknown. Some clones are missing from TCRdb's copy, which holds only in-frame ones; the method was immunoSEQ multiplex PCR. Of 100,000 or so clones detected, 89% appear once; the ten largest clones hold 44%. The data belong to a study of T cell responses to AZD1222 COVID-19 vaccine. Study results and limitations: Only five or six AZD1222 recipients were seropositive at baseline. Two doses of AZD1222 preceded a rise in Spike-specific TCR breadth and depth.

Germline CDR1 and CDR2: SGHTA and FQGNSA. The CDR3 contains 14 residues. Unmatched junction bases numbered 7, after V lost 6 bases and J lost 7 bases. Sequenced material: peripheral blood, taken 28 days after the second AZD1222 dose. This chain links TRBV7-2 with TRBJ2-7; 12 nucleotides match TRBD2. The receptor was derived from an adult who received the AZD1222 COVID-19 vaccine. The DNA of the CDR3 is TGTGCCAGCAGGCTTCGACTAGCGGGAGTTGAGCAGTACTTC. Encoded protein: CASRLRLAGVEQYF.